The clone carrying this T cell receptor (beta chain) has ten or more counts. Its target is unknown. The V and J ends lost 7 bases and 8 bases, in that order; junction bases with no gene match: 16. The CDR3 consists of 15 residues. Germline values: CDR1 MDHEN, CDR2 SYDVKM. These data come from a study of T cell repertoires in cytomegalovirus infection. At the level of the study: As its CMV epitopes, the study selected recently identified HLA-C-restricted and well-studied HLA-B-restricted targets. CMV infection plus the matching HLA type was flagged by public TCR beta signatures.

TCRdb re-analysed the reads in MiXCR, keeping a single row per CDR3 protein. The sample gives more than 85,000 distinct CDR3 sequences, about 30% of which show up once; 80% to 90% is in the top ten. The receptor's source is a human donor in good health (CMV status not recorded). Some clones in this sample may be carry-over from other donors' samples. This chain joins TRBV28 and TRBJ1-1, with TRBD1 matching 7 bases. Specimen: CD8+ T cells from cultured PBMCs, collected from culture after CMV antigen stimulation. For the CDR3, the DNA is TGTGCCAGCACTACCGGGACAGCCTATCGTCTCGAAGCTTTCTTT. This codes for CASTTGTAYRLEAFF.